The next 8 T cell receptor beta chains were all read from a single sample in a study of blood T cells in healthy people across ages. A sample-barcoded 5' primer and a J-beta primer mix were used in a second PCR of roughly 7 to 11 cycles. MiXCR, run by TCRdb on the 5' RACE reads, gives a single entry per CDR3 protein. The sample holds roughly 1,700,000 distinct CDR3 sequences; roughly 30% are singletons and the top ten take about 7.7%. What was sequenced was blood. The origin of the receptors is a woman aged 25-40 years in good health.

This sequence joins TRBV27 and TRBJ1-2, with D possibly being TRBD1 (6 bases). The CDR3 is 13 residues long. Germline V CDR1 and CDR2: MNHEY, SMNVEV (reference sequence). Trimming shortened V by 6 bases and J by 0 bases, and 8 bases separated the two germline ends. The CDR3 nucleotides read TGTGCCAGCAGAACAGGGCCTAACTATGGCTACACCTTC. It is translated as CASRTGPNYGYTF.

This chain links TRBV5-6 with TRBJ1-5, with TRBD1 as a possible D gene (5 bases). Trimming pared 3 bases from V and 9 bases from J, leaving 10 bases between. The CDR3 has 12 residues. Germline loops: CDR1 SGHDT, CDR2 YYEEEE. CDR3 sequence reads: CASSSGGVPQHF. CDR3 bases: TGTGCCAGCAGCTCGGGGGGGGTGCCCCAGCATTTT.

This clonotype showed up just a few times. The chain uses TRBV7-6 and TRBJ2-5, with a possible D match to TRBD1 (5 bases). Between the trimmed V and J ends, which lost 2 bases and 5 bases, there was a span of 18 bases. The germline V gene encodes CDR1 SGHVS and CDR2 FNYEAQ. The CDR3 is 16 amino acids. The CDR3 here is CASSLNGPGQLETQYF. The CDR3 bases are TGTGCCAGCAGCTTAAACGGGCCAGGACAATTGGAGACCCAGTACTTC.

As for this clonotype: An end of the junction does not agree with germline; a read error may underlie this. The CDR3 DNA sequence: TGCACCAGCAGGTTCGACGGAAACATCCCTCCTTTCTTT. Protein product: CTSRFDGNIPPFF. The genes are TRBV5-1 and TRBJ1-1; D ambiguous. Germline assignment: CDR1 SGHRS and CDR2 YFSETQ. The CDR3 loop spans 13 amino acids.

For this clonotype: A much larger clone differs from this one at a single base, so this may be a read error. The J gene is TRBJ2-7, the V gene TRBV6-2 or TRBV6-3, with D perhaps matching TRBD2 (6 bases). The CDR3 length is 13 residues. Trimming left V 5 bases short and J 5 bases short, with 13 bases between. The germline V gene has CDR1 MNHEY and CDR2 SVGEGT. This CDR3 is CASSETSSHEQYF. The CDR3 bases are TGTGCCAGCAGTGAGACTAGTTCCCACGAGCAGTACTTC.

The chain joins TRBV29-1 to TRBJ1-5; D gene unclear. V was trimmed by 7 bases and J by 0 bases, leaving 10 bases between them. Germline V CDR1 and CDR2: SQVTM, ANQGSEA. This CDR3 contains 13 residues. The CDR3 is CSAKANSNQPQHF. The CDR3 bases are TGCAGCGCTAAGGCGAATAGCAATCAGCCCCAGCATTTT.

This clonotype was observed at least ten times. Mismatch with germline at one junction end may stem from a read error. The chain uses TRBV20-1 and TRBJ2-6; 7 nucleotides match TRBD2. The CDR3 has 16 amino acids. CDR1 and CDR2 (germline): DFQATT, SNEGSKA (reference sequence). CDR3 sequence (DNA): TGCAGTGCTAGGGAGGGAGGGCCCTCTGGGGCCAACGTTCTGACTTTC. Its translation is CSAREGGPSGANVLTF.

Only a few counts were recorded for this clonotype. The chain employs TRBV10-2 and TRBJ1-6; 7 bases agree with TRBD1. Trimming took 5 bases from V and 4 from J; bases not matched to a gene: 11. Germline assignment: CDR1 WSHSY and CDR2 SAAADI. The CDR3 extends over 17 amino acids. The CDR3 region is CASSYKPGTAYNSPLHF. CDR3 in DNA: TGCGCCAGCAGTTACAAACCCGGGACAGCATATAATTCACCCCTCCACTTT.